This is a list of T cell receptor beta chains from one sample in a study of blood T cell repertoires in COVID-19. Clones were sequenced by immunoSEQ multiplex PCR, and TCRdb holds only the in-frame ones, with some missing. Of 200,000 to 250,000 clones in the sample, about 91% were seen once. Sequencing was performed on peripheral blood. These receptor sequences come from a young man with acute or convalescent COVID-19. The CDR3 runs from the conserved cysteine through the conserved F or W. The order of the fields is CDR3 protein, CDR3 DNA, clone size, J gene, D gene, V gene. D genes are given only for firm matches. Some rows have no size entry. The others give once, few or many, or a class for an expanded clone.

CDR3: CAWNGGGSGNTIYF; DNA: TGTGCCTGGAATGGCGGGGGCTCTGGAAACACCATATATTTT; size: once; J: TRBJ1-3; D: .; V: TRBV30
CDR3: CASSSGVGRNEQFF; DNA: TGTGCCAGCAGTTCAGGGGTGGGGCGCAATGAGCAGTTCTTC; size: .; J: TRBJ2-1; D: .; V: TRBV6-6
CDR3: CASSLRTGRIMNTEAFF; DNA: TGTGCCAGTAGTCTCCGGACAGGGAGGATCATGAACACTGAAGCTTTCTTT; size: once; J: TRBJ1-1; D: TRBD1; V: TRBV19
CDR3: CASSPRSHASSYEQYF; DNA: TGTGCCAGCAGCCCTCGTAGTCATGCTAGCTCCTACGAGCAGTACTTC; size: .; J: TRBJ2-7; D: .; V: TRBV7-8
CDR3: CASSIGVSEAFF; DNA: TGTGCCAGTAGTATCGGAGTGTCCGAAGCTTTCTTT; size: .; J: TRBJ1-1; D: .; V: TRBV19
CDR3: CASLASGELFF; DNA: TGTGCCAGCCTAGCTTCCGGGGAGCTGTTTTTT; size: .; J: TRBJ2-2; D: .; V: TRBV6-5
CDR3: CASSSSWDREISPLHF; DNA: TGCGCCAGCAGCTCAAGCTGGGACAGGGAAATTTCACCCCTCCACTTT; size: once; J: TRBJ1-6; D: TRBD1; V: TRBV4-1
CDR3: CHKSAYRVNYGYTF; DNA: TGTCACAAATCTGCATACAGGGTCAACTATGGCTACACCTTC; size: .; J: TRBJ1-2; D: .; V: TRBV21-1
CDR3: CASSGGDRGGQETQYF; DNA: TGCGCCAGCAGCGGAGGGGACAGGGGTGGACAAGAGACCCAGTACTTC; size: .; J: TRBJ2-5; D: TRBD1; V: TRBV5-1
CDR3: CAWSGGWTGKNIQYF; DNA: TGTGCCTGGAGTGGGGGTTGGACAGGCAAAAACATTCAGTACTTC; size: .; J: TRBJ2-4; D: TRBD1; V: TRBV30
CDR3: CASSSRQGVYEQYF; DNA: TGTGCCAGCAGTTCCAGACAGGGGGTCTACGAGCAGTACTTC; size: .; J: TRBJ2-7; D: TRBD1; V: TRBV6-6
CDR3: CASRSGQGDTEAFF; DNA: TGTGCCAGCAGGTCGGGACAGGGAGACACTGAAGCTTTCTTT; size: .; J: TRBJ1-1; D: TRBD1; V: TRBV7-9
CDR3: CASSPRLRSLVGYEQYF; DNA: TGTGCCAGCAGTCCTCGCCTGAGGAGCCTGGTCGGCTACGAGCAGTACTTC; size: .; J: TRBJ2-7; D: .; V: TRBV28
CDR3: CASSSLGLQKETQYF; DNA: TGTGCCAGCAGCTCCCTGGGACTCCAGAAAGAGACCCAGTACTTC; size: .; J: TRBJ2-5; D: .; V: TRBV7-3
CDR3: CASSLPGWRGQPQHF; DNA: TGTGCCAGCAGTCTCCCAGGTTGGCGGGGTCAGCCCCAGCATTTT; size: .; J: TRBJ1-5; D: .; V: TRBV28
CDR3: CAWSRELRTEAFF; DNA: TGTGCCTGGAGCAGGGAATTGAGAACTGAAGCTTTCTTT; size: .; J: TRBJ1-1; D: .; V: TRBV30
CDR3: CASKVTGSSADTQYF; DNA: TGCGCCAGCAAGGTGACAGGGTCTTCTGCAGATACGCAGTATTTT; size: .; J: TRBJ2-3; D: TRBD1; V: TRBV5-1
CDR3: CASSPWGQGLEKLFF; DNA: TGTGCCAGCAGCCCCTGGGGACAGGGGTTGGAAAAACTGTTTTTT; size: .; J: TRBJ1-4; D: TRBD1; V: TRBV27
CDR3: CASQARTQYF; DNA: TGTGCCAGCCAGGCGCGGACCCAGTACTTC; size: .; J: TRBJ2-5; D: .; V: TRBV2
CDR3: CASSLNPGGGNTEAFF; DNA: TGTGCCAGCAGCTTAAATCCCGGGGGTGGTAACACTGAAGCTTTCTTT; size: .; J: TRBJ1-1; D: .; V: TRBV7-3
CDR3: CASSYRSGRAYNEQFF; DNA: TGTGCCAGCAGTTACCGTAGCGGGAGAGCCTACAATGAGCAGTTCTTC; size: .; J: TRBJ2-1; D: TRBD2; V: TRBV6-2/TRBV6-3
CDR3: CASTTPGTGELFF; DNA: TGTGCCAGCACTACCCCGGGTACCGGGGAGCTGTTTTTT; size: .; J: TRBJ2-2; D: .; V: TRBV6-5
CDR3: CASSLRRRGDYGYTF; DNA: TGTGCCAGCAGCTTAAGACGGCGTGGAGACTATGGCTACACCTTC; size: .; J: TRBJ1-2; D: .; V: TRBV7-8
CDR3: CASSLGDRDFEAFF; DNA: TGCGCCAGCAGCTTGGGGGACAGGGATTTTGAAGCTTTCTTT; size: .; J: TRBJ1-1; D: TRBD1; V: TRBV5-1
CDR3: CASSFSSGGETQYF; DNA: TGCGCCAGCAGCTTCTCGTCTGGGGGCGAGACCCAGTACTTC; size: .; J: TRBJ2-5; D: .; V: TRBV5-1
CDR3: CASSWTSGVLGELFF; DNA: TGTGCCAGCAGCTGGACTAGCGGGGTACTAGGGGAGCTGTTTTTT; size: .; J: TRBJ2-2; D: TRBD2; V: TRBV2
CDR3: CASSLARQDTGELFF; DNA: TGTGCCAGCAGCTTAGCGAGACAAGACACCGGGGAGCTGTTTTTT; size: once; J: TRBJ2-2; D: .; V: TRBV7-2
CDR3: CSASVAGSRTDTQYF; DNA: TGCAGTGCTAGTGTGGCAGGCTCGCGCACAGATACGCAGTATTTT; size: .; J: TRBJ2-3; D: .; V: TRBV20-1
CDR3: CASSQKGDRGRSAPYEQYF; DNA: TGTGCCAGCTCTCAAAAAGGGGACAGGGGGCGTAGCGCCCCCTACGAGCAGTACTTC; size: once; J: TRBJ2-7; D: TRBD1; V: TRBV18
CDR3: CASSRDSAYEQYF; DNA: TGTGCCAGCAGCCGGGACTCCGCCTACGAGCAGTACTTC; size: .; J: TRBJ2-7; D: .; V: TRBV4-2
CDR3: CASSDRGETQYF; DNA: TGTGCCAGCAGCGATAGGGGGGAGACCCAGTACTTC; size: .; J: TRBJ2-5; D: .; V: TRBV7-9
CDR3: CASTRDSTNSPLHF; DNA: TGTGCCAGCACCCGGGACAGCACCAATTCACCCCTCCACTTT; size: .; J: TRBJ1-6; D: TRBD1; V: TRBV28
CDR3: CASSFQGDSYNEQFF; DNA: TGTGCCAGCAGTTTCCAGGGGGACTCCTACAATGAGCAGTTCTTC; size: .; J: TRBJ2-1; D: TRBD1; V: TRBV6-5
CDR3: CASGRQVCGSGELFF; DNA: TGCGCCAGCGGCCGACAGGTGTGTGGGTCCGGGGAGCTGTTTTTT; size: .; J: TRBJ2-2; D: .; V: TRBV23-1
CDR3: CSATGGETQYF; DNA: TGCAGTGCAACGGGGGGAGAGACCCAGTACTTC; size: once; J: TRBJ2-5; D: TRBD2; V: TRBV20-1
CDR3: CASSWWTGNGEQYF; DNA: TGCGCCAGCAGCTGGTGGACAGGAAACGGCGAGCAGTACTTC; size: .; J: TRBJ2-7; D: TRBD1; V: TRBV5-1
CDR3: CASSLTGYYEQYF; DNA: TGTGCCAGCAGTTTGACAGGGTACTACGAGCAGTACTTC; size: .; J: TRBJ2-7; D: TRBD1; V: TRBV28
CDR3: CASSLAWTGSTNYGYTF; DNA: TGCGCCAGCAGCTTGGCCTGGACAGGATCCACTAACTATGGCTACACCTTC; size: .; J: TRBJ1-2; D: TRBD1; V: TRBV5-1
CDR3: CASSFRIPGVDGYTF; DNA: TGTGCCAGCAGTTTTAGGATACCCGGGGTTGACGGCTACACCTTC; size: .; J: TRBJ1-2; D: .; V: TRBV27
CDR3: CASSLDARSIQYF; DNA: TGTGCCAGCAGTTTAGACGCAAGGAGCATTCAGTACTTC; size: .; J: TRBJ2-4; D: .; V: TRBV28
CDR3: CASSWDRGETQYF; DNA: TGCGCCAGCAGCTGGGACAGGGGAGAGACCCAGTACTTC; size: .; J: TRBJ2-5; D: TRBD1; V: TRBV5-1
CDR3: CASSLGLPKGADTQYF; DNA: TGCGCCAGCAGCTTGGGGCTCCCCAAGGGAGCAGATACGCAGTATTTT; size: .; J: TRBJ2-3; D: .; V: TRBV5-1
CDR3: CASSRPRGGVNTGELFF; DNA: TGCGCCAGCAGCCGACCTAGAGGAGGGGTAAACACCGGGGAGCTGTTTTTT; size: .; J: TRBJ2-2; D: .; V: TRBV4-1
CDR3: CASSVTGQPYGYTF; DNA: TGTGCCAGCAGCGTAACGGGACAGCCCTATGGCTACACCTTC; size: .; J: TRBJ1-2; D: TRBD1; V: TRBV9
CDR3: CATSDPSGSGTDTQYF; DNA: TGTGCCACCAGTGACCCTAGCGGGAGCGGCACAGATACGCAGTATTTT; size: .; J: TRBJ2-3; D: TRBD2; V: TRBV24-1
CDR3: CASSRTGSGANVLTF; DNA: TGTGCCAGCAGTCGAACAGGGTCTGGGGCCAACGTCCTGACTTTC; size: .; J: TRBJ2-6; D: .; V: TRBV28
CDR3: CASSPSTGISGYTF; DNA: TGCGCCAGCAGCCCTTCTACAGGAATCAGTGGCTACACCTTC; size: .; J: TRBJ1-2; D: .; V: TRBV5-1
CDR3: CASSQEQGKETQYF; DNA: TGTGCCAGCAGCCAAGAGCAGGGGAAAGAGACCCAGTACTTC; size: .; J: TRBJ2-5; D: .; V: TRBV4-2
CDR3: CARSGGEKLFF; DNA: TGTGCCAGAAGCGGCGGAGAAAAACTGTTTTTT; size: .; J: TRBJ1-4; D: .; V: TRBV5-3
CDR3: CAWKRYGYTF; DNA: TGTGCCTGGAAGCGCTATGGCTACACCTTC; size: .; J: TRBJ1-2; D: .; V: TRBV30
CDR3: CASSVDGGTPGNEQFF; DNA: TGTGCCAGCAGCGTAGATGGGGGGACCCCTGGCAATGAGCAGTTCTTC; size: .; J: TRBJ2-1; D: .; V: TRBV9
CDR3: CASSLAGTGADEQYF; DNA: TGTGCCAGCAGCTTAGCGGGGACAGGGGCTGACGAGCAGTACTTC; size: .; J: TRBJ2-7; D: TRBD1; V: TRBV7-8
CDR3: CASSQDSAGNYGYTF; DNA: TGTGCCAGCAGCCAAGATTCGGCAGGGAACTATGGCTACACCTTC; size: .; J: TRBJ1-2; D: .; V: TRBV3-1/TRBV3-2